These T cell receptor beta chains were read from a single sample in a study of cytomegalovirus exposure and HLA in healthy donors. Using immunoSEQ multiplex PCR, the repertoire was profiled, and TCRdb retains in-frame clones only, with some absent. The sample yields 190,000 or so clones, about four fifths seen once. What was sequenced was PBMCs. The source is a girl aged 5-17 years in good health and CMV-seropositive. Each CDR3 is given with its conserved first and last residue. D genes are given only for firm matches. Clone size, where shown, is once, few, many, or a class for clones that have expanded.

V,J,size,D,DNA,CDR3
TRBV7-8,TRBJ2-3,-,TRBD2,TGTGCCAGCAGGCACATGCGGGGGTACACAGATACGCAGTATTTT,CASRHMRGYTDTQYF
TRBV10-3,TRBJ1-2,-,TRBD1,TGTGCCATCAGCCGGACAGGGGGCATCGATGGCTACACCTTC,CAISRTGGIDGYTF
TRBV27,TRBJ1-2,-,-,TGTGCCAGCACCCATCTCGACGGGGGAGGAAACTATGGCTACACCTTC,CASTHLDGGGNYGYTF
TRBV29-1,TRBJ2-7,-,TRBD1,TGCAGCGTAGAAACCAGGGGGCAAGACTACGAGCAGTACTTC,CSVETRGQDYEQYF
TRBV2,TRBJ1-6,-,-,TGTGCCAGCGGTGCGCAGGGAAATTCACCCCTCCACTTT,CASGAQGNSPLHF
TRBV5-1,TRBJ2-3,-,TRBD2,TGCGCCAGCAGCTTGGGGGCTAGCGGGGGCGCGGATACGCAGTATTTT,CASSLGASGGADTQYF
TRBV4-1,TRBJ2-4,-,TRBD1,TGCGCCAGCAGCCAAGACCGCAGGGGGCCCAGCATTCAGTACTTC,CASSQDRRGPSIQYF
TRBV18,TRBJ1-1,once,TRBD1,TGTGCCAGCTCACCCCCGACAGGGTTTGTGTCTTTCTTT,CASSPPTGFVSFF
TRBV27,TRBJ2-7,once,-,TGTGCCAGCAGACACAGGGAAACCTACGAGCAGTACTTC,CASRHRETYEQYF
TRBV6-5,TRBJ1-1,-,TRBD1,TGTGCCAGCAGTTACCCCGGGACAGGGGTGCCTGAAGCTTTCTTT,CASSYPGTGVPEAFF
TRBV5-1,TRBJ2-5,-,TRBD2,TGCGCCAGCAGCTTAAAAGCGGGGGAAGAGACCCAGTACTTC,CASSLKAGEETQYF
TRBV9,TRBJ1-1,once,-,TGTGCCAGCAGCGTAGGGGCGGGGGCGACTGAAGCTTTCTTT,CASSVGAGATEAFF
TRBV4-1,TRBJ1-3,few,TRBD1,TGCGCCAGCAGCCAGCGGACAGGGGTAAACACCATATATTTT,CASSQRTGVNTIYF
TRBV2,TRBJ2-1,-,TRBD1,TGTGCCAGCAGGGACCACCGGACAGGCGGCGGGAATGAGCAGTTCTTC,CASRDHRTGGGNEQFF
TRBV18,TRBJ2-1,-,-,TGTGCCAGCTCATCAGTCTCGGGTTCCTACAATGAGCAGTTCTTC,CASSSVSGSYNEQFF
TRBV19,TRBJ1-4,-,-,TGTGCCAGTAGTGCACAGGGTTCTAATGAAAAACTGTTTTTT,CASSAQGSNEKLFF
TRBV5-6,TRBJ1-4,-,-,TGTGCCAGCAGCTTCAGTGCAACTAATGAAAAACTGTTTTTT,CASSFSATNEKLFF
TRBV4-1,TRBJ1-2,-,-,TGCGCCAGCAGGCAGACAGGCGGGAACTATGGCTACACCTTC,CASRQTGGNYGYTF
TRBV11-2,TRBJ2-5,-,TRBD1,TGTGCCAGCAGCTCGGGACAGCAAGAGACCCAGTACTTC,CASSSGQQETQYF
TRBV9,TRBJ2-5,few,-,TGTGCCAGCAGCGTAATATCTAGCACCGGGGAGACCCAGTACTTC,CASSVISSTGETQYF
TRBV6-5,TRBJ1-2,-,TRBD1,TGTGCCAGCAGTTACAACAGGGGGCTTAATGGCTACACCTTC,CASSYNRGLNGYTF
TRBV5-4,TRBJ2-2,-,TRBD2,TGTGCCAGCAGGAGCGGGGGCCAAAACACCGGGGAGCTGTTTTTT,CASRSGGQNTGELFF
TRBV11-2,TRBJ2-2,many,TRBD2,TGTGCCAGCAGCTTATTAGCGGGGGGGTCAGCCGGGGAGCTGTTTTTT,CASSLLAGGSAGELFF
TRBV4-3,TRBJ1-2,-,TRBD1,TGCGCCAGCAGCCAAGATCGGGCAGGGGGAGGCTACACCTTC,CASSQDRAGGGYTF
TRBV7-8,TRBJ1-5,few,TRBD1,TGTGCCAGCAGCTTAATCCCCCAGGGGGGCCTGAAGGGACAGCCCCAGCATTTT,CASSLIPQGGLKGQPQHF
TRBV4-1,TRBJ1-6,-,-,TGCGCCAGCAGCCAACACGGTCAGGATAATTCACCCCTCCACTTT,CASSQHGQDNSPLHF
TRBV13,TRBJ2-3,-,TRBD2,TGTGCCAGCAGCTACAGCGTCGGGACTAGCGGGGGGTATCGCACAGATACGCAGTATTTT,CASSYSVGTSGGYRTDTQYF
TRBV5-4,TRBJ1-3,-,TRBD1,TGTGCCATCTCTCTGGGGACAGCGGGAAACACCATATATTTT,CAISLGTAGNTIYF
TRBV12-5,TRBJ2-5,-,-,TGTGCTAGTGGTTTGAGGGCGGGGCAAGAGACCCAGTACTTC,CASGLRAGQETQYF
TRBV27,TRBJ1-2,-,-,TGTGCCAGCAGAGGCGGGGCGAACTATGGCTACACCTTC,CASRGGANYGYTF
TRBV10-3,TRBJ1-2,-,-,TGTGCCATCAGGGGGCGCGAAGACTATGGCTACACCTTC,CAIRGREDYGYTF
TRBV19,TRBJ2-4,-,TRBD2,TGTGCCAGTAGTCCTACTAGCGGGGGGGCCAAAAACATTCAGTACTTC,CASSPTSGGAKNIQYF
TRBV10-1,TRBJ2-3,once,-,TGCGCCAGCAGGTACGGTACTGTCACAGATACGCAGTATTTT,CASRYGTVTDTQYF
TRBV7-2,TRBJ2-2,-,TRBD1,TGTGCCAGCAGCTTAGCTAAGACAGGGGACACCGGGGAGCTGTTTTTT,CASSLAKTGDTGELFF
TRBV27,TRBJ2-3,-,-,TGTGCCAGCAGTTTAAGGCGGGGGCAAAGCACAGATACGCAGTATTTT,CASSLRRGQSTDTQYF
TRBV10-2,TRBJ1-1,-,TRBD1,TGCGCCAGCAGTGCATTCCAGGGGGCTGAAGCTTTCTTT,CASSAFQGAEAFF
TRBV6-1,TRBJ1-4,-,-,TGTGCCAGCAGTGACCAGGTTGGGGCCCCTAATGAAAAACTGTTTTTT,CASSDQVGAPNEKLFF
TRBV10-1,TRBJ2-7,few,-,TGCGCCAGCAGTGAGTCAGCGGGTTTCGAGCAGTACTTC,CASSESAGFEQYF
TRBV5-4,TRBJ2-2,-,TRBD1,TGTGCCAGCAGCTTGGGGACAGGGGACGCGAACACCGGGGAGCTGTTTTTT,CASSLGTGDANTGELFF
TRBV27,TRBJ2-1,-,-,TGTGCCAGCAGTTCCCCCCCGAATGAGCAGTTCTTC,CASSSPPNEQFF
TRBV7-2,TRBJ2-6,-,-,TGTGCCAGCAGCTCACCTAGGGGGGGTTCTGGGGCCAACGTCCTGACTTTC,CASSSPRGGSGANVLTF
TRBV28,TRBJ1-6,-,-,TGTGCCAGCAGTTACCCGAGGGTTGACAATTCACCCCTCCACTTT,CASSYPRVDNSPLHF
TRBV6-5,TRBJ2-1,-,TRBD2,TGTGCCAGCAGTCCCGGGGGGGGGAGGTTCTTC,CASSPGGGRFF
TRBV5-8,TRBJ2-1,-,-,TGTGCCAGCAGCTTACGCGGACAGATGGATGAGCAGTTCTTC,CASSLRGQMDEQFF
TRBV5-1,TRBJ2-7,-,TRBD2,TGCGCCAGCACCGCGGGGGGGGAGCAGTACTTC,CASTAGGEQYF
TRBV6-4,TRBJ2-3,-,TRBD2,TGTGCCAGCAGTGACTCTAGCGGGGGGGCAGATACGCAGTATTTT,CASSDSSGGADTQYF
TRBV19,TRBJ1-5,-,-,TGTGCCAGTACGTGGGGCCGAAGCAATCAGCCCCAGCATTTT,CASTWGRSNQPQHF
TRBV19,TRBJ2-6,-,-,TGTGCCAGTAGTAACAGGGTAGGAGCTGGGGCCAACGTCCTGACTTTC,CASSNRVGAGANVLTF
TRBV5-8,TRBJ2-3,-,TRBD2,TGTGCCAGCAGCTCCCCTCGGACTAGCGGGGGAAATACGCAGTATTTT,CASSSPRTSGGNTQYF
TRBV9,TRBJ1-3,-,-,TGTGCCAGCAGCGTAGCTGGGGCAGAAGGAAACACCATATATTTT,CASSVAGAEGNTIYF
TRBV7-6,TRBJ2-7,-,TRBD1,TGTGCCAGCAGCTTACCAGGGGGCGAGCAGTACTTC,CASSLPGGEQYF